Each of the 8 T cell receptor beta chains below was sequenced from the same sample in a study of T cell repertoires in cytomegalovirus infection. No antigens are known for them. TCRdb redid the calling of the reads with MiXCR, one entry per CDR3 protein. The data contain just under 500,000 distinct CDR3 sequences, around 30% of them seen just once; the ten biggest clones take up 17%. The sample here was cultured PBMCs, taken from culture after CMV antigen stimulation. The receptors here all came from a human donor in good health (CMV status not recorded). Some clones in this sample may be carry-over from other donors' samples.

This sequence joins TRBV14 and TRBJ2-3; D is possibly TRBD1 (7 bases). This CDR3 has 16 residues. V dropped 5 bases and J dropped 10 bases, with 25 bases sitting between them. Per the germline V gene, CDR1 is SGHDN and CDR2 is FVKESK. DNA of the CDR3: TGTGCCAGCAGCTACGGAGAGGGGGCTGCTAGCGCGTCGCAGTATTTT. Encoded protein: CASSYGEGAASASQYF.

The CDR3 sequence is CATSEEGRTGELFF. The CDR3, as DNA: TGTGCCACCAGTGAAGAGGGCCGCACCGGGGAGCTGTTTTTT. The gene calls are TRBV24-1 and TRBJ2-2; possible D gene TRBD2, 5 bases. The germline gives CDR1 KGHDR, CDR2 SFDVKD. Trimming took 4 bases from V and 4 from J, leaving 9 bases between them. The CDR3 runs to 14 residues.

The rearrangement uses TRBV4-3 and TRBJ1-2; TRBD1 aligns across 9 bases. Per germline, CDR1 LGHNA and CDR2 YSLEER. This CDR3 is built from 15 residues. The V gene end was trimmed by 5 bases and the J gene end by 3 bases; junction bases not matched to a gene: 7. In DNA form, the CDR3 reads TGCGCCAGCAGCGCACAACAGGGGGCTGACTATGGCTACACCTTC. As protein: CASSAQQGADYGYTF.

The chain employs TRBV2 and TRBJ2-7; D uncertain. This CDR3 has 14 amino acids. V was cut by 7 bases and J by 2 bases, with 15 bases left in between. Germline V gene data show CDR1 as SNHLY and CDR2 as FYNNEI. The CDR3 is CASINDAGPYEQYF. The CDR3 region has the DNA TGTGCCAGCATAAACGACGCCGGACCCTACGAGCAGTACTTC.

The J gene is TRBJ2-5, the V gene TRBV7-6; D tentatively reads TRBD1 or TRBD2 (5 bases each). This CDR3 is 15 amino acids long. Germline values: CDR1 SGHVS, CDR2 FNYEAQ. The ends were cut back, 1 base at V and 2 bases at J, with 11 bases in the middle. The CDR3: CASSLGDRAQETQYF. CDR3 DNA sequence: TGTGCCAGCAGCTTAGGGGACCGTGCTCAAGAGACCCAGTACTTC. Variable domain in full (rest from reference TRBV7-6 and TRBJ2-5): GAGVSQSPRYKVTKRGQDVALRCDPISGHVSLYWYRQALGQGPEFLTYFNYEAQQDKSGLPNDRFSAERPEGSISTLTIQRTEQRDSAMYRCASSLGDRAQETQYFGPGTRLLVL.

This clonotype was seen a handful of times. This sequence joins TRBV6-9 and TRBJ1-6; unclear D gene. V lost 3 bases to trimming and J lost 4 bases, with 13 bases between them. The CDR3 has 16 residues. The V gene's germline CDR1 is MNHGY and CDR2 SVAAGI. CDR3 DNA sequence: TGTGCCAGCAGTTACAGTAGGACGAGATATAATTCACCCCTCCACTTT. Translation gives CASSYSRTRYNSPLHF.

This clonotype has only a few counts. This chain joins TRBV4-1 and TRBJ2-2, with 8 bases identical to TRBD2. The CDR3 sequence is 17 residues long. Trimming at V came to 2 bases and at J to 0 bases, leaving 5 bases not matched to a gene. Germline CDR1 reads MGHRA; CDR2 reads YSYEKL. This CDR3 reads CASSQPALAANTGELFF. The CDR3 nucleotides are TGCGCCAGCAGCCAACCTGCACTAGCGGCGAACACCGGGGAGCTGTTTTTT.

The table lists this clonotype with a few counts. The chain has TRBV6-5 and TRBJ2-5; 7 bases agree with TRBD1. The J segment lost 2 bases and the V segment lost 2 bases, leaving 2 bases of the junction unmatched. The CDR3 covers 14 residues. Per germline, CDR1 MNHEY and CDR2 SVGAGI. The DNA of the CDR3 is TGTGCCAGCAGTTACCGGGGACAGCAAGAGACCCAGTACTTC. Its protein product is CASSYRGQQETQYF.